This TCR beta chain came from a study of T cells after yellow fever vaccination (dated by TCRdb to between 2018 and 2021). Background for the entire study: The SMART-Seq v4 Ultra Low Input RNA kit was used to prepare libraries from fractions with low cell numbers. To track T-cell clones before and after primary and booster YFV17D yellow fever vaccination, bulk TCR alpha and beta repertoires were sequenced longitudinally. Two healthy male donors made up the cohort, one aged 18 to 29 years and the other aged 30 to 40 years. Bulk PBMC replicates and cell subsets were isolated from blood drawn at multiple timepoints before and after both primary and secondary immunization.

This clonotype has only a few counts. No cognate antigen has been identified for it. No qualities accompany the bases; no much larger clone lies one base away. Broader findings and caveats from the paper: After the booster, most of the clones that had expanded following primary vaccination were detected again (almost 98% of CD4 and 80% to 90% of CD8), which suggests that memory was broadly maintained. Compared with the primary T-cell response, the secondary T-cell response was weaker but faster, peaking on day 5 rather than day 15. Because abundant contaminating clonotypes from the bulk population could be contained in FACS-sorted repertoires, computational filtering was required. A small share of clonotypes was detected in both CD4 and CD8 compartments, with the overlap likely arising from convergent recombination. Only a couple of donors were included in the study, so the extent to which the findings can be generalized is limited.

TCRdb records Illumina NovaSeq 6000 as the sequencer. TCR cDNA was synthesized by 5'RACE template switching, which introduced a universal primer site and unique molecular identifiers. Priming of cDNA synthesis was performed from both the TCR alpha and TCR beta constant segments. Two PCR steps were used to amplify libraries, with sample barcodes and sequencing adapters being added in the second step. Libraries were sequenced on Illumina HiSeq 2500 (2x100 bp) or NovaSeq (2x150 bp). In the paper's pipeline: MIGEC handled demultiplexing of reads and collapsing into UMI consensus sequences, while MiXCR performed V(D)J alignment. Clonotypes responding to the vaccine were identified with edgeR on replicate PBMC samples, with the criteria of FDR below 0.01 and a log2 fold change above 5 up to day 15. Each bulk clonotype received a CD4 or CD8 identity based on whether the sequenced CD4 or CD8 repertoire contained that clonotype at higher abundance. The public sequencing data were trimmed at Q25 with fastp and processed into clonotypes with MiXCR by TCRdb, which kept only in-frame beta chains. CDR3 protein sequences are deduplicated, and each keeps its most common genes and DNA. TCRdb, rather than the study authors, made the V and J calls. Across this sample there are a few hundred thousand distinct CDR3 sequences, with roughly 4% seen only once. The ten largest clones add up to 20% to 30% of the sample.

Clipping removes 0 bases from V and 5 bases from J, with 4 as the unmatched junction base count. CDR1 SGHKS and CDR2 YYEKEE are derived from the germline V gene (reference sequence). The CDR3 contains 14 residues, cysteine and phenylalanine counted. Only the CDR3 part of the read is kept: 42 bases, read in frame from the first base. In the paper's terms, the treatment or condition label means: live attenuated yellow fever vaccine strain. At each blood-draw timepoint, two biological replicates of bulk PBMCs were collected. PBMCs were isolated from peripheral blood using a standard Ficoll-Paque protocol. TriZol was used to extract RNA from bulk PBMCs, CD4 and CD8 fractions, and dextramer-positive and dextramer-negative fractions.

In this chain, TRBV5-5 is recombined with TRBJ1-1; 7 junctional bases match TRBD1. Sequencing was performed on PBMCs, taken 5 days after the yellow fever booster vaccination. The sequence came from a man between 18 and 35 years old who received the YFV17D yellow fever vaccine. The sequenced DNA is TGTGCCAGCAGCTTGGTACAGGGGCGAACTGAAGCTTTCTTT. Translated, this is CASSLVQGRTEAFF.